This T cell receptor beta chain was captured by sequencing in a study of response to subunit inactivated influenza vaccine. This clonotype was detected a few times. From the RT-PCR reads, TCRdb called clonotypes with MiXCR, one entry per CDR3 protein. The sample consists of about 540,000 distinct CDR3 sequences, roughly a quarter of them appearing once. The CDR3 is 16 residues long. Germline V gene data show CDR1 as SGHRS and CDR2 as YFSETQ. The V and J ends lost 4 bases and 4 bases, in that order; junction bases with no gene match: 6. A further study also used this sample, focusing on T cells expressing NK-cell markers. That study reports: UMI-tagged 5'RACE template switching yielded the TCR beta cDNA. The use of an anti-gamma-delta TCR antibody, which was added in several experiments, restricted sorting to T cells expressing alpha-beta TCR.

This sequence joins TRBV5-1 and TRBJ2-1; 12 bases are shared with TRBD1. This clonotype was sampled from a man between 45 and 60 years old who received an inactivated influenza vaccine. This material consisted of CD4+ T cells sorted from PBMCs, taken 11 to 12 days after vaccination. The CDR3: CASSRGQGAGYNEQFF. The CDR3 DNA follows: TGCGCCAGCAGCCGGGGACAGGGGGCTGGGTACAATGAGCAGTTCTTC.